This T cell receptor beta chain emerged from a study of patients and donors after allogeneic stem cell transplantation. CDR1 KGHSH and CDR2 LQKENI come from the germline V gene. V lost 4 bases and J lost 1, with 7 bases in between. This CDR3 contains 13 residues. One entry per CDR3 protein, called by TCRdb with MiXCR from the RT-PCR reads. There are over 150,000 distinct CDR3 sequences in the sample; approximately 28% occur only once, and roughly 3% lies in the top ten. Sequenced sample: blood, either unsorted or a sorted T cell fraction (not recorded which). The TCR sequence derives from a human donor who was either an allogeneic HSCT recipient or a stem cell or donor lymphocyte infusion donor (not recorded which). It is not recorded whose cells these are; they may come from a transplant donor. The gene calls are TRBV18 and TRBJ1-1; D not resolved. This CDR3 reads CASSQGENTEAFF. The CDR3 DNA reads as TGTGCCAGCTCACAGGGTGAGAACACTGAAGCTTTCTTT. The full variable domain, with the rest looked up from reference TRBV18 and TRBJ1-1, is NAGVMQNPRHLVRRRGQEARLRCSPMKGHSHVYWYRQLPEEGLKFMVYLQKENIIDESGMPKERFSAEFPKEGPSILRIQQVVRGDSAAYFCASSQGENTEAFFGQGTRLTVV.